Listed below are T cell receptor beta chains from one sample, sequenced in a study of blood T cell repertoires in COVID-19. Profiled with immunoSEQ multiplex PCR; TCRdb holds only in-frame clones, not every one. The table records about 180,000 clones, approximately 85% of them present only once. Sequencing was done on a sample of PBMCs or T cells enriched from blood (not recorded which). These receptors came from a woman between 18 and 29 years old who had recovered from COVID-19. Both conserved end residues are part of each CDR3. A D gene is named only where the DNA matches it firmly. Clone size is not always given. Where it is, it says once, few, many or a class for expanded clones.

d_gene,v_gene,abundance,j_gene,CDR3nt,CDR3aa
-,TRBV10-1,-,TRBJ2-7,TGCGCCAGCAGTCCGTCTGCCTACGAGCAGTACTTC,CASSPSAYEQYF
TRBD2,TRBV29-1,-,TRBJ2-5,TGCAGCGTTCCGACTAGCGGGGTTAGAGAGACCCAGTACTTC,CSVPTSGVRETQYF
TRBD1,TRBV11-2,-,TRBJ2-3,TGTGCCACCACAGGGGGCGGCACAGATACGCAGTATTTT,CATTGGGTDTQYF
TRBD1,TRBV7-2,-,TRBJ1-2,TGTGCCAGCAGCCAAGGGGGACAGGGGGACTATGGCTACACCTTC,CASSQGGQGDYGYTF
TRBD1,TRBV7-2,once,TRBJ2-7,TGTGCCAGCAGCCCGATTCGAGGGGGCCAGCAGTACTTC,CASSPIRGGQQYF
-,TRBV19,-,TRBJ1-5,TGTGCCACCAAAAGCAGGGTCCCCAATCAGCCCCAGCATTTT,CATKSRVPNQPQHF
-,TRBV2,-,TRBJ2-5,TGTGCCAGCAGTGAACAGAGAGTACAGAGTCAAGAGACCCAGTACTTC,CASSEQRVQSQETQYF
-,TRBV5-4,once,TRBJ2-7,TGTGCCAGCAGCTTGCATCCAGGGTACGAGCAGTACTTC,CASSLHPGYEQYF
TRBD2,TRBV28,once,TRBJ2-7,TGTGCCAGCAGGCGGACTAGCGGTTACGAGCAGTACTTC,CASRRTSGYEQYF
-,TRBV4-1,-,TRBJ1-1,TGCGCCAGCAGCCAAGATCTTAGGACAGTAATCCCAATGAACACTGAAGCTTTCTTT,CASSQDLRTVIPMNTEAFF
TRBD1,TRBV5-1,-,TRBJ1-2,TGCGCCAGCAACCCCAGACCGGGACAGGGGGCAAATAGGGATGGCTACACCTTC,CASNPRPGQGANRDGYTF
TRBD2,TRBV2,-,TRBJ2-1,TGTGCCAGCACATTGGGACTAGCGGACGGGGGCAATGAGCAGTTCTTC,CASTLGLADGGNEQFF
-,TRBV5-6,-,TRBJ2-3,TGTGCCAGCAGCTTGCCCAGGGGCTCAGATACGCAGTATTTT,CASSLPRGSDTQYF
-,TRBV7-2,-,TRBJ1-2,TGTGCCAGCAGCCAGTCGATCGTTAACTATGGCTACACCTTC,CASSQSIVNYGYTF
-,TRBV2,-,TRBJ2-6,TGTGCCAGCAGGCAGATACAAGACGTCCTGACTTTC,CASRQIQDVLTF
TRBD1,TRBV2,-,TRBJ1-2,TGTGCCAGCATTGGACAGGGGACGAACAATAACTATGGCTACACCTTC,CASIGQGTNNNYGYTF
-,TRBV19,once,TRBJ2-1,TGTGCCAGTAGCAAAGACCTAGCGAGCTCCTACAATGAGCAGTTCTTC,CASSKDLASSYNEQFF
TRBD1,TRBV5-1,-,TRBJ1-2,TGCGCCAGCAGCTCTCGGGACAGGGGCCTGTACGGCTACACCTTC,CASSSRDRGLYGYTF
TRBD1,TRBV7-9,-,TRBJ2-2,TGTGCCAGCAGCCCAAACAGGGGGTACACCGGGGAGCTGTTTTTT,CASSPNRGYTGELFF
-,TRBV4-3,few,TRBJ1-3,TGCGCCAGCAGCCAGAACTCAGGGGCCAGCTCTGGAAACACCATATATTTT,CASSQNSGASSGNTIYF
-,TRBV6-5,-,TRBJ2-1,TGTGCCAGCGGATTACAGGGATACAATGAGCAGTTCTTC,CASGLQGYNEQFF
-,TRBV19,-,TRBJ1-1,TGTGCCAGTAGCCCCGGCCTGGCAGGAAGTTGGAACACTGAAGCTTTCTTT,CASSPGLAGSWNTEAFF
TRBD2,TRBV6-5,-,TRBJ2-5,TGTGCCAGCAGTTACTCAGCGGGAGGAGAGACCCAGTACTTC,CASSYSAGGETQYF
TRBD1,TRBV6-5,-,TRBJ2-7,TGTGCCAGCAGCTCCGGACAGGGAACGTACTTC,CASSSGQGTYF
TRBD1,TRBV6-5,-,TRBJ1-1,TGTGCCAGCAGTCCCGGGACAGGGTCTGTTCGAGCTTTCTTT,CASSPGTGSVRAFF